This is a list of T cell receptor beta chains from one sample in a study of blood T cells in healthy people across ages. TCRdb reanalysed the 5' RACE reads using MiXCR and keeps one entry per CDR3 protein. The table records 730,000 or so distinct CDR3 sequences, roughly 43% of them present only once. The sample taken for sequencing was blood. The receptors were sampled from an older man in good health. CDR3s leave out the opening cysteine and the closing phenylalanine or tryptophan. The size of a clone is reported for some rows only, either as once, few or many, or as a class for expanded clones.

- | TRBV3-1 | ASSPQGRAGNIQY
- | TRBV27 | ASSSDRLSATNEKLF
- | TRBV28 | ASSPDREIYGYT
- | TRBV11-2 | ASGIGSRSTDTQY
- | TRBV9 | ASSVLPGTYEQY
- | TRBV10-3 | AISGGPSDTQY
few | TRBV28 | ASSPGTVPTTQY
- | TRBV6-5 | ASSYSDRVTGELF
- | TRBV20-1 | SARDGYQGQETQY
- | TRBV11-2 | ASSLPGQGRSPLH
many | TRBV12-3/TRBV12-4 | ASMGLAKNIQY
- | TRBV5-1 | ASTKDANYGYT
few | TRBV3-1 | ASSQRMGRTYEQY
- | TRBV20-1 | SAVAGGPAEQF
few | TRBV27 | ASLGTSGPQETQY
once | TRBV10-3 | AISLDGNSPLH
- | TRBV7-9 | ASSGSEGSYNEQF
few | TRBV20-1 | SATRDRGTQETQY
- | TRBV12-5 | ASGSIAAQRNTEAF
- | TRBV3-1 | ASSQGVHNNEQF
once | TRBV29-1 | SVPSEAGGGNEQY
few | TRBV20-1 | SARTDRGSSPLH
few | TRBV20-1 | SASSTSTDTQY
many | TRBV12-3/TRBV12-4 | ASSPFGTSGQY
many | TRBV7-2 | ASSRTGARDTQY
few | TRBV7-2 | ASSLGVRLEQY
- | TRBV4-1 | ASSWGQGARGTEAF
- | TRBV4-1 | ASSRQGVSEQY
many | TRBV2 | ASSKEWTGHGYT
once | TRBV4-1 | ASSQDLSGSIYEQY
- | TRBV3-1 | ASSPSVAGGLEQY
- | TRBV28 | AAGAYQRMNTEAF
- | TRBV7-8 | ASSAQVRVPNYGYT
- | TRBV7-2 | ASSFDTGGWANEKLF
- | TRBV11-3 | ASSLSGRGGSVKQY
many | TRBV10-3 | AISEPGQGATDTQY
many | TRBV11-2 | ASRSEASGFPDTQY
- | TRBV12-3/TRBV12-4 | ASLPRSAPVNEQF
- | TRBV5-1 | ASSFRDGPETQY
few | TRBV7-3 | ASSFGGTQGNTGELF
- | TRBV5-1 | ASSQTGILAETQY
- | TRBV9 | ASSVDLAGAAVSTDTQY
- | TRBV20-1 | SARLGYGYT
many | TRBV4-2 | ASSGRDRGLEQY
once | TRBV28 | ASSSDGLQPYEQY
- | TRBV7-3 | ASSVDNVRTEAF
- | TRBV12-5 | ASGLELGETQY
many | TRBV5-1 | ASSHNPPAGGRIRETQY
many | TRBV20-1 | SASGDFLTDTQY